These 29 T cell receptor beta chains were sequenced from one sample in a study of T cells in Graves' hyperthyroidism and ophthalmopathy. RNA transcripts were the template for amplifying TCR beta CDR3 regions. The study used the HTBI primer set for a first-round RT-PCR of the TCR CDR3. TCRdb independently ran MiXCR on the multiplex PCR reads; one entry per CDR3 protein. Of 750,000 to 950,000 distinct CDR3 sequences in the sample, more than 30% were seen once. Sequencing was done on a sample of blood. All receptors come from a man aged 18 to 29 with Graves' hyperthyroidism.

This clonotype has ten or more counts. Here the CDR3 reads CASSPDLGNTIYF. CDR3 nucleotide sequence: TGTGCCAGCAGCCCCGACCTCGGAAACACCATATATTTT. The chain is built from TRBV7-3 and TRBJ1-3; D is undetermined. Looked up from germline, CDR1 is SGHTA and CDR2 is FQGTGA. The CDR3 is 13 amino acids. The V end was cut by 5 bases, the J end by 4 bases, with 9 bases between.

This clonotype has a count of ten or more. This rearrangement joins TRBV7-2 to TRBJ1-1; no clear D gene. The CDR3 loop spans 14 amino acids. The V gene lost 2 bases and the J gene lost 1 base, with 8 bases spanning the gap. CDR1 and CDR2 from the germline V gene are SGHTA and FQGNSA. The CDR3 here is CASSLTTQNTEAFF. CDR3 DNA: TGTGCCAGCAGCTTAACGACACAGAACACTGAAGCTTTCTTT.

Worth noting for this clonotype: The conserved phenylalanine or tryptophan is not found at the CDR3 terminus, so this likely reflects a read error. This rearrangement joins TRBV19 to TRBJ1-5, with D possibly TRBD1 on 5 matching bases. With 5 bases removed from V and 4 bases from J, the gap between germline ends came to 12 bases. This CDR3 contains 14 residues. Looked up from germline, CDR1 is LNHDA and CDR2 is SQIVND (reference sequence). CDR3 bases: TGTGCCAGTAGTGGGTTACAGGAAAATCAGCCCCAGCATCTT. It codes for CASSGLQENQPQHL.

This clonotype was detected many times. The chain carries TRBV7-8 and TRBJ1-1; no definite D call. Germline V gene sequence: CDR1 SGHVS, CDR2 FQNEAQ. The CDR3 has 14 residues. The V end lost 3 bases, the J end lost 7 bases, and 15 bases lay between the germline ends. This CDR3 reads CASSLKVREGEAFF. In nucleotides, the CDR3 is TGTGCCAGCAGCTTGAAGGTCCGGGAGGGTGAAGCTTTCTTT.

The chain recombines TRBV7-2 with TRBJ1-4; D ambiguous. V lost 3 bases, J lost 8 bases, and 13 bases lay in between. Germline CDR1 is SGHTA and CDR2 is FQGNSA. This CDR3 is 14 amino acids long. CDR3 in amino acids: CASSFRLGGEKLFF. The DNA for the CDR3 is TGTGCCAGCAGCTTTCGACTGGGAGGAGAAAAACTGTTTTTT.

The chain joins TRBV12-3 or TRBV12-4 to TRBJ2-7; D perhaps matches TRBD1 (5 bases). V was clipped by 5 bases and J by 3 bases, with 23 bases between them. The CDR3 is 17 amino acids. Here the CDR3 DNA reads TGTGCCAGCAGTAAAACACTGAAACAGGTCCCGGACTACGAGCAGTACTTC. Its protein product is CASSKTLKQVPDYEQYF.

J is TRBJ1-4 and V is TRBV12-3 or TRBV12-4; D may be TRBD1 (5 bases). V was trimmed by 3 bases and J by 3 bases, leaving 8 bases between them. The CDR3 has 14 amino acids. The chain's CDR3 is CASSLGLPNEKLFF. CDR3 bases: TGTGCCAGCAGTTTGGGACTGCCTAATGAAAAACTGTTTTTT.

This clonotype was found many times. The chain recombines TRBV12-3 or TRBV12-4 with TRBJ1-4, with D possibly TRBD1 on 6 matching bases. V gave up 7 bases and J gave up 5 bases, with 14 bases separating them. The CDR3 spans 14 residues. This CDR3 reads CASTSGHPNEKLFF. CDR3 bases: TGTGCCAGCACCTCGGGACACCCAAATGAAAAACTGTTTTTT.

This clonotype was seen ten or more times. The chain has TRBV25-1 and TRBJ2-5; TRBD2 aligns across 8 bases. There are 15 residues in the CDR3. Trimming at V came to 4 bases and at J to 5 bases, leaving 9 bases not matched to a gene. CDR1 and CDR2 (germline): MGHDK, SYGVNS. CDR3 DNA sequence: TGTGCCAGCAGTGTTCGACTAGCGAGTATGGAGACCCAGTACTTC. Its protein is CASSVRLASMETQYF.

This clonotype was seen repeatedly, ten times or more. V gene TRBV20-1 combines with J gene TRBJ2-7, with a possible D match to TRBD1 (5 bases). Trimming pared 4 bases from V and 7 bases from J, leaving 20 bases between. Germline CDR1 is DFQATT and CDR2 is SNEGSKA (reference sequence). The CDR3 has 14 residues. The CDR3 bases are TGCAGTGCTAACAGCCTAACGATAGGGGATGAGCAGTACTTC. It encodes CSANSLTIGDEQYF.

This CDR3 reads CSAVDRVVQETQYF. Here the CDR3 DNA reads TGCAGTGCTGTGGACAGGGTCGTTCAAGAGACCCAGTACTTC. The chain recombines TRBV20-1 with TRBJ2-5; 8 positions agree with TRBD1. Germline V lookup: CDR1 DFQATT, CDR2 SNEGSKA (reference sequence). The CDR3 length is 14 residues. Trimming cost V 5 bases and J 2 bases; bases outside gene matches: 7.

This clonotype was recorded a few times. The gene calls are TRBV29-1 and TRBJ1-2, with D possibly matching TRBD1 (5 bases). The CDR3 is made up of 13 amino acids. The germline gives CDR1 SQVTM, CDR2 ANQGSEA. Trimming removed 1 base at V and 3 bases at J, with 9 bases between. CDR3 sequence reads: CSVEGGDDYGYTF. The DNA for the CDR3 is TGCAGCGTTGAAGGAGGGGATGACTATGGCTACACCTTC.

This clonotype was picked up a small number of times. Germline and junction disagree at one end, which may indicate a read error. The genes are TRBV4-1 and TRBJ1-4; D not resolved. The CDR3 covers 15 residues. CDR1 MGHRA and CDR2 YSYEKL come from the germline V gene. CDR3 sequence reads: CASSQETDTAERLFF. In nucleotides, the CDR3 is TGTGCCAGCAGCCAGGAGACGGATACCGCTGAGAGACTGTTTTTT.

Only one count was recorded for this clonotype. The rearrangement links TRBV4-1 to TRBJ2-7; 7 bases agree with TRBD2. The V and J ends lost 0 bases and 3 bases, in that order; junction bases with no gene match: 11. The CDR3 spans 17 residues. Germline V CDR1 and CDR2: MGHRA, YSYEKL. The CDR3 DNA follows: TGCGCCAGCAGCCAAGAGTGGATGGGGGACTATGGCTACGAGCAGTACTTC. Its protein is CASSQEWMGDYGYEQYF.

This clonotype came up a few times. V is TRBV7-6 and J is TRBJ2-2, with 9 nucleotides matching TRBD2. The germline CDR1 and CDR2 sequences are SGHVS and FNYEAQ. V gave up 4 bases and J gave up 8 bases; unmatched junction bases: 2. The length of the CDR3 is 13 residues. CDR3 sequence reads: CASSSLAGGELFF. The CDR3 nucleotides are TGTGCCAGCAGCTCCCTAGCGGGGGGGGAGCTGTTTTTT.

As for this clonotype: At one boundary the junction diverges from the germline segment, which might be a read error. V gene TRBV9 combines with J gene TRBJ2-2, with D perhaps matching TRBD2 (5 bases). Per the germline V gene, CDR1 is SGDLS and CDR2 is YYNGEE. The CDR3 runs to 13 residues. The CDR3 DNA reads TGTGCCTGCAGCGTTATGGGAGCCGGGGAGCTGTTTTTT. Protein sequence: CACSVMGAGELFF.

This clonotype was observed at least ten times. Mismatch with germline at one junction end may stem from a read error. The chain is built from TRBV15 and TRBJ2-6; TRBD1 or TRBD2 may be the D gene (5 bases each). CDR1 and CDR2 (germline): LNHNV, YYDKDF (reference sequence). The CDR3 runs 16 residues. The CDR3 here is CATSPRDVSWANVLTF. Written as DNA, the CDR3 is TGTGCCACCAGCCCCCGGGACGTCTCTTGGGCCAACGTCCTGACTTTC.

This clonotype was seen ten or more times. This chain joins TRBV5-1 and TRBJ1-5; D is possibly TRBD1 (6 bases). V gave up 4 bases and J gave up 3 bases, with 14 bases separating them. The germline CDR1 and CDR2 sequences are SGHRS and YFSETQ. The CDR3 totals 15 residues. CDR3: CASSVAGADNQPQHF. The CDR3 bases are TGCGCCAGCAGCGTCGCAGGGGCGGACAATCAGCCCCAGCATTTT.

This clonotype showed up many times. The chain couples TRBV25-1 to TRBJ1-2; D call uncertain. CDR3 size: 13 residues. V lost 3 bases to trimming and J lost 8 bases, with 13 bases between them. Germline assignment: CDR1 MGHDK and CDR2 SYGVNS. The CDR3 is CASSDGAGRGYTF. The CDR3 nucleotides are TGTGCCAGCAGTGATGGAGCAGGAAGGGGCTACACCTTC.

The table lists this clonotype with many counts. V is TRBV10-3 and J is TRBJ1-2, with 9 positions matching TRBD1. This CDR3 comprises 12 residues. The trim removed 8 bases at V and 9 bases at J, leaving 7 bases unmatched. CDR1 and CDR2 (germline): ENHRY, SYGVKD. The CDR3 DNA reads TGTGCCATCTTCGGACAGGGGCCAAGCTACACCTTC. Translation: CAIFGQGPSYTF.

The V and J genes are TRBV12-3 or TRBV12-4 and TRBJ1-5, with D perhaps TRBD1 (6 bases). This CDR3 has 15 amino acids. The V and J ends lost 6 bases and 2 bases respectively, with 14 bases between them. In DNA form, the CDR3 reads TGTGCCAGCAGAGTAACAGGGTGGGGCAATCAGCCCCAGCATTTT. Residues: CASRVTGWGNQPQHF.

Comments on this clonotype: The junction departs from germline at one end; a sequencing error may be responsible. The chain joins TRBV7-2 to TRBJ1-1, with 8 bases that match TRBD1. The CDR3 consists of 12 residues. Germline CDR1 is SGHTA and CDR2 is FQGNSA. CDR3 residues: CASSRGQVEAFF. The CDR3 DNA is TGCGCCAGCAGCCGGGGACAGGTTGAAGCTTTCTTT.

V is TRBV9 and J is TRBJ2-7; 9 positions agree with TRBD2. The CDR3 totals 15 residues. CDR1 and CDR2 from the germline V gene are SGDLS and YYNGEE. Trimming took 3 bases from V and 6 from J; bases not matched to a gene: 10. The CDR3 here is CASSGTRGGRGEQYF. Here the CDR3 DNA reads TGTGCCAGCAGCGGTACGAGGGGCGGGAGGGGCGAGCAGTACTTC.

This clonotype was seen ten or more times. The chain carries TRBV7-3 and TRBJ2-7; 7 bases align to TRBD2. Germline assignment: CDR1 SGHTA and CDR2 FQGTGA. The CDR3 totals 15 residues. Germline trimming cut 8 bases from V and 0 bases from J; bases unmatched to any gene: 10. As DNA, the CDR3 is TGTGCCAGCGATCCTGCGGGAGTTTTCTCCTACGAGCAGTACTTC. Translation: CASDPAGVFSYEQYF. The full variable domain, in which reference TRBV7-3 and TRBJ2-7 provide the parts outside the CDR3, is GAGVSQTPSNKVTEKGKYVELRCDPISGHTALYWYRQSLGQGPEFLIYFQGTGAADDSGLPNDRFFAVRPEGSVSTLKIQRTERGDSAVYLCASDPAGVFSYEQYFGPGTRLTVT.

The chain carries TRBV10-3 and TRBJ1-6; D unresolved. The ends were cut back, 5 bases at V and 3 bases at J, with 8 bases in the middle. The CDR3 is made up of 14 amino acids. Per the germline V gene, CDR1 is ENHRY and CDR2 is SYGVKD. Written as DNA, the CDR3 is TGTGCCATCAGTTACGACGACTATAATTCACCCCTCCACTTT. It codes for CAISYDDYNSPLHF.

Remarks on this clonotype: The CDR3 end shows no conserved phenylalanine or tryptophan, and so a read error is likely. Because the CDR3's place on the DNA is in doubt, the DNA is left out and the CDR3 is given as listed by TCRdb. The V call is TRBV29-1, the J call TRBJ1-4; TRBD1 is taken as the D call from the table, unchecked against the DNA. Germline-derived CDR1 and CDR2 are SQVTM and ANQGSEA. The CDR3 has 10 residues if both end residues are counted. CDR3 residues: CSARGTDRSH.

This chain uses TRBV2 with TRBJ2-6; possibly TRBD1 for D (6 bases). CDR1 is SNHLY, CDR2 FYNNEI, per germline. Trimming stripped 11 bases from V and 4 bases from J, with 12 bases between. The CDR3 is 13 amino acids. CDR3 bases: TGTGCCGTCCAGGGGTCCGGGGCCAACGTCCTGACTTTC. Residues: CAVQGSGANVLTF. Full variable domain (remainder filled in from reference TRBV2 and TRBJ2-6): EPEVTQTPSHQVTQMGQEVILRCVPISNHLYFYWYRQILGQKVEFLVSFYNNEISEKSEIFDDQFSVERPDGSNFTLKIRSTKLEDSAMYFCAVQGSGANVLTFGAGSRLTVL.

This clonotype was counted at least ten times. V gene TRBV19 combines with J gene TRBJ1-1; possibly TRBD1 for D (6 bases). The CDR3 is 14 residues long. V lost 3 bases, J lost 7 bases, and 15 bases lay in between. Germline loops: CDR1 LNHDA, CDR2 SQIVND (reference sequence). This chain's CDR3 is CASSISGGSIEAFF. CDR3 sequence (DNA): TGTGCCAGTAGTATTTCGGGGGGCTCGATTGAAGCTTTCTTT.

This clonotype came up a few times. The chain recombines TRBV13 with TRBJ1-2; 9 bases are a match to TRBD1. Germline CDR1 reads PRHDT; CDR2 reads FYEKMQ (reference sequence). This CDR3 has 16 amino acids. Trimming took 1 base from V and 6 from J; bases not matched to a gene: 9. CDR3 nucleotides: TGTGCCAGCAGCTTAGAGGCCTTGACAGGGGGACATGGCTACACCTTC. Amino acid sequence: CASSLEALTGGHGYTF.